A selection of T cell receptor beta chains follows, all from one sample in a study of cytomegalovirus exposure and HLA in healthy donors. TCRdb's table, derived via immunoSEQ multiplex PCR, lists solely in-frame clones and lacks some. The sample contains 150,000 or so clones, around 83% of which appear only once. Sequencing was done on a sample of PBMCs. These receptors came from a man between 18 and 29 years old in good health and CMV-seropositive. CDR3s include the opening cysteine and the closing phenylalanine or tryptophan. The order of the fields is V gene, D gene, clone size, J gene, CDR3 DNA, CDR3 protein. A D gene is named only where the DNA matches it firmly. Expanded clones are given a class, and other clones once, few, many or no size at all.

TRBV5-4	.	.	TRBJ1-1	TGTGCCAGCGGAGGGTCAGGCGAATATGGAGCTTTCTTT	CASGGSGEYGAFF
TRBV5-1	TRBD1	.	TRBJ1-4	TGCGCCAGCAGCGCCGACAGGGGGCAGGAAAAACTGTTTTTT	CASSADRGQEKLFF
TRBV5-6	TRBD1	.	TRBJ2-7	TGTGCCAGCAGCTTGCTCCAGGGGGCAACGGAGCAGTACTTC	CASSLLQGATEQYF
TRBV7-2	.	.	TRBJ1-4	TGTGCCAGCAGCGCCGTGGCCCCGTCAACTAATGAAAAACTGTTTTTT	CASSAVAPSTNEKLFF
TRBV5-5	.	.	TRBJ1-1	TGTGCCAGCAGCTTGGAGGATTTCCGCCCGGGGGCTTTCTTT	CASSLEDFRPGAFF
TRBV19	TRBD1	once	TRBJ1-1	TGTGCCAGTACCGACAGGGCCCACACTGAAGCTTTCTTT	CASTDRAHTEAFF
TRBV5-1	TRBD1	.	TRBJ1-2	TGCGCCAGCAGCCGGGACAGCCTCTATGGCTACACCTTC	CASSRDSLYGYTF
TRBV5-4	TRBD1	.	TRBJ2-3	TGTGCCAGCAGCTTCGGGACAGGGGTTGTGGCAGATACGCAGTATTTT	CASSFGTGVVADTQYF
TRBV14	.	.	TRBJ2-1	TGTGCCAGCAGCCAAGAGTTATACAATGAGCAGTTCTTC	CASSQELYNEQFF
TRBV5-4	TRBD1	few	TRBJ1-4	TGTGCCAGCAGCACGTACCGGGACAGGGGAAATGAAAAACTGTTTTTT	CASSTYRDRGNEKLFF
TRBV15	.	.	TRBJ2-7	TGTGCCACCAGCAGAGATTTTAGGACAGTTTACAGCGAGCAGTACTTC	CATSRDFRTVYSEQYF
TRBV10-3	.	.	TRBJ2-2	TGTGCCATCAGTGAACCGGGACAGAACACCGGGGAGCTGTTTTTT	CAISEPGQNTGELFF
TRBV15	.	.	TRBJ2-1	TGTGCCACCAGCAGAGATCGGGAAACAGGGTACGGGAATGAGCAGTTCTTC	CATSRDRETGYGNEQFF
TRBV4-3	.	.	TRBJ2-1	TGCGCCAGCAGCCAAGATCCGGGGGGCCCGTCTGAGCAGTTCTTC	CASSQDPGGPSEQFF
TRBV5-1	.	.	TRBJ1-4	TGCGCCAGCGGAAAGGGAGGGAATGAAAAACTGTTTTTT	CASGKGGNEKLFF
TRBV2	TRBD2	.	TRBJ2-4	TGTGCCAGCACCGGACTAGCGGAATTTGCCAAAAACAGTCAGTACTTC	CASTGLAEFAKNSQYF
TRBV25-1	.	once	TRBJ1-5	TGTGCCAGCAGTGGGGGCTATAGCAATCAGCCCCAGCATTTT	CASSGGYSNQPQHF
TRBV4-1	TRBD1	few	TRBJ2-7	TGCGCCAGCAGCCGAGGGGTGGGACAGACCTACGAGCAGTACTTC	CASSRGVGQTYEQYF
TRBV7-6	.	.	TRBJ1-6	TGTGCCAGCAGCTTAGTTCCAGGGCAAATGAATTCACCCCTCCACTTT	CASSLVPGQMNSPLHF
TRBV5-1	.	.	TRBJ2-1	TGCGCCAGCAGCGCAGACCTAGCCTTGGGAAGCAATGAGCAGTTCTTC	CASSADLALGSNEQFF
TRBV2	TRBD2	.	TRBJ2-5	TGTGCCAGCAGTGCGGGAGGCCGCGTTGAGACCCAGTACTTC	CASSAGGRVETQYF
TRBV7-2	.	few	TRBJ2-3	TGTGCCAGCAGCCCGCGGGCCAGTCCGCCAGATACGCAGTATTTT	CASSPRASPPDTQYF
TRBV11-2	.	once	TRBJ2-7	TGTGCCAGCAGCCCTGGGGGCCGCTCCTACGAGCAGTACTTC	CASSPGGRSYEQYF
TRBV18	TRBD1	once	TRBJ1-2	TGTGCCAGCTCACCTGGGGACAGTGTGGGCTACACCTTC	CASSPGDSVGYTF
TRBV25-1	TRBD1	.	TRBJ1-1	TGTGCCAGCAGTGGAACAGGGGGAGGCACTGAAGCTTTCTTT	CASSGTGGGTEAFF
TRBV6-5	TRBD1	once	TRBJ1-5	TGTGCCAGCAGTTACTCGGGACAGGGGTTAGAGCCCCAGCATTTT	CASSYSGQGLEPQHF
TRBV29-1	TRBD1	.	TRBJ1-2	TGCAGCGTTAAACGACCGGGACAGGGGGCTCGGGGCTACACCTTC	CSVKRPGQGARGYTF
TRBV7-9	.	.	TRBJ2-5	TGTGCCAGCAGCTCTGTGCGGTGGGAGACCCAGTACTTC	CASSSVRWETQYF
TRBV27	TRBD1	once	TRBJ1-1	TGTGCCAGCAGTTCAGGGGGCTCGAACACTGAAGCTTTCTTT	CASSSGGSNTEAFF
TRBV6-5	.	.	TRBJ1-5	TGTGCCAGCAGTTGGGACAACAATCAGCCCCAGCATTTT	CASSWDNNQPQHF
TRBV7-8	.	.	TRBJ1-3	TGTGCCAGCAGCCTCCAGGGGAGCGGAAACACCATATATTTT	CASSLQGSGNTIYF